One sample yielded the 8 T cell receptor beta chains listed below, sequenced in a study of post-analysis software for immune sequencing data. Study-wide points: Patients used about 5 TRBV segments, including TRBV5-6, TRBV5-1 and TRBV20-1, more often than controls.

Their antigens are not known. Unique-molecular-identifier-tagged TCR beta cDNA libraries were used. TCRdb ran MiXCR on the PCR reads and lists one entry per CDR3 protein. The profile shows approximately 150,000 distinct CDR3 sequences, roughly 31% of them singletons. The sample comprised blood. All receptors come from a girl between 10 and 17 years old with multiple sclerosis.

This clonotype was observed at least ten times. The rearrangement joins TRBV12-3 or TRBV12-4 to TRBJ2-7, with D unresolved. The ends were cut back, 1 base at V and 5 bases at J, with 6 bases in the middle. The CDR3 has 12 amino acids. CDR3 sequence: CASSLGGDEQYF. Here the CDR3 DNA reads TGTGCCAGCAGTTTAGGTGGGGACGAGCAGTACTTC.

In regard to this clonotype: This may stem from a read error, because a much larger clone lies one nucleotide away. The DNA of the CDR3 is TGTGCCAGCAGCAGAGATGATCCTTTCTGGACTAGCGGGAGAGGGAGTGAGCAGTTCTTC. Residues: CASSRDDPFWTSGRGSEQFF. The gene calls are TRBV7-2 and TRBJ2-1; TRBD2 agrees at 13 bases. CDR3 size: 20 residues. Germline lookup yields CDR1 SGHTA and CDR2 FQGNSA. The ends lost 5 bases at V and 9 bases at J; junction bases unmatched: 22.

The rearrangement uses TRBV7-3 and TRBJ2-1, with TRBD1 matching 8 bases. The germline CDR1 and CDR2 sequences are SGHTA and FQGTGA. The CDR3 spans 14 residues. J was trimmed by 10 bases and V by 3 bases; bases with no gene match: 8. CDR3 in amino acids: CASSLGGQGGEQFF. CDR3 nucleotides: TGTGCCAGCAGCTTGGGAGGACAGGGCGGCGAGCAGTTCTTC.

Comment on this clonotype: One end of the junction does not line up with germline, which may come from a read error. CDR3 amino acids: CASSLDGTSNNEQFF. The CDR3 nucleotides are TGTGCCAGCAGCTTGGACGGGACCTCCAACAATGAGCAGTTCTTC. The V gene is TRBV5-4, the J gene TRBJ2-1; possibly TRBD1 or TRBD2 for D (5 bases each). The CDR3 is 15 residues long. Germline V gene data show CDR1 as SGHNT and CDR2 as YYREEE (reference sequence). Looking up the rest from reference TRBV5-4 and TRBJ2-1 gives the full variable domain: ETGVTQSPTHLIKTRGQQVTLRCSSQSGHNTVSWYQQALGQGPQFIFQYYREEENGRGNFPPRFSGLQFPNYSSELNVNALELDDSALYLCASSLDGTSNNEQFFGPGTRLTVL.

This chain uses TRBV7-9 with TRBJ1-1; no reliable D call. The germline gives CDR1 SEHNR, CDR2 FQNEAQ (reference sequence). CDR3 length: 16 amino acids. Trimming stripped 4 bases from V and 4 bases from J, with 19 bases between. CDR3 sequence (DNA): TGTGCCAGCAGCTCAACTGCCCGGGCCCTCGGCACTGAAGCTTTCTTT. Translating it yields CASSSTARALGTEAFF.

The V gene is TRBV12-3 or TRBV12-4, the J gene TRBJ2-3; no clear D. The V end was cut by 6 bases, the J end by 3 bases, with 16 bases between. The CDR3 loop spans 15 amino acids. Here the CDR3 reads CASSPGLLRTDTQYF. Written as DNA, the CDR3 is TGTGCCAGCAGCCCCGGGTTACTTAGAACAGATACGCAGTATTTT.

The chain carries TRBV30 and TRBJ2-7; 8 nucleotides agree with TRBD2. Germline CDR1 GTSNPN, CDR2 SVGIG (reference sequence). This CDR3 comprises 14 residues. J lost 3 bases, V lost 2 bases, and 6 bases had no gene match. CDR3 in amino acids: CAWSLSGRGYEQYF. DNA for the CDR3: TGTGCCTGGAGTCTAAGCGGGAGAGGCTACGAGCAGTACTTC.

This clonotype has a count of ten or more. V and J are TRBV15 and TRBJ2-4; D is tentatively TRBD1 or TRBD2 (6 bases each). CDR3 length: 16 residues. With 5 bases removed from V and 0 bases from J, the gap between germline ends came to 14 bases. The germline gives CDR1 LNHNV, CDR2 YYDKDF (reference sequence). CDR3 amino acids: CATSAQEGGAKNIQYF. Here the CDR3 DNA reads TGTGCCACCAGCGCTCAGGAGGGGGGAGCCAAAAACATTCAGTACTTC.